This T cell receptor beta chain is from a study of graft-versus-host responses after intestinal transplantation. Study overall: Recipients uniformly received anti-thymocyte globulin induction, followed by tacrolimus and steroids for about three years.

V trimming: 1 base; J trimming: 1 base; junction bases outside the gene matches: 7. This CDR3 region has 16 residues. Germline assignment: CDR1 LGHNA and CDR2 YNFKEQ. As concerns this clone: Antigen unknown.

Method: immunoSEQ multiplex PCR; TCRdb's copy keeps in-frame clones and lacks some. The sample has 75,000 to 95,000 clones, about 91% seen once. The sample here was unstimulated CD4+ T cells sorted from spleen or lymph node cells, taken before transplant. The J gene is TRBJ2-7, the V gene TRBV4-2, with TRBD1 identical over 7 bases. The source is a human donor who was the organ donor for an intestinal transplant. CDR3 region: CASSQGEWDRSYEQYF. DNA for the CDR3: TGTGCCAGCAGCCAAGGTGAATGGGACAGATCCTACGAGCAGTACTTC.